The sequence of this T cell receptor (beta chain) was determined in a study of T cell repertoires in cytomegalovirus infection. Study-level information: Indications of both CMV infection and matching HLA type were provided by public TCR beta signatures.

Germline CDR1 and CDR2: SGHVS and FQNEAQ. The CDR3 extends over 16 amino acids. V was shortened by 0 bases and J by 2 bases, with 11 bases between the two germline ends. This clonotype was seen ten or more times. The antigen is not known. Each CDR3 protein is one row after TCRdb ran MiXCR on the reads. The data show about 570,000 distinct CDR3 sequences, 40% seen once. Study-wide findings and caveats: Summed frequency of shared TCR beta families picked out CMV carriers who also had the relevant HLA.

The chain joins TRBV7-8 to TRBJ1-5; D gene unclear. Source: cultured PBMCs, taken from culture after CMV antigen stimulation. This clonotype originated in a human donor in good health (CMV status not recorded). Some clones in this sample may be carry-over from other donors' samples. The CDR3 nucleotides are TGTGCCAGCAGCTTAGCGAGGCAATCGGGCAATCAGCCCCAGCATTTT. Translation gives CASSLARQSGNQPQHF.